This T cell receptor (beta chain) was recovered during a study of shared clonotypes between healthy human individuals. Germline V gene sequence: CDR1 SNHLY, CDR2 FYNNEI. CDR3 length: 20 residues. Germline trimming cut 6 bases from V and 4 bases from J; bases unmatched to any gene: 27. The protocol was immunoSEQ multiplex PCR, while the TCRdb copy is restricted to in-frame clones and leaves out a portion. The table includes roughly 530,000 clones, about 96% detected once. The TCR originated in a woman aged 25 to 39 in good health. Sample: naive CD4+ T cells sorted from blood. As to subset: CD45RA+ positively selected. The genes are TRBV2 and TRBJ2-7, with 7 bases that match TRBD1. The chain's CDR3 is CASRGSRGGKHVYSAYEQYF. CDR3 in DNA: TGTGCCAGCAGGGGTTCTAGAGGGGGCAAGCACGTTTATTCGGCTTACGAGCAGTACTTC.